This T cell receptor beta chain was identified in a study of shared clonotypes between healthy human individuals. TCRdb's table, derived via immunoSEQ multiplex PCR, lists solely in-frame clones and lacks some. The sample lists 200,000 to 250,000 clones, under 80% seen once, with roughly 11% in the top ten. Germline CDR1 and CDR2: SGHRS and YFSETQ. The V and J ends lost 4 bases and 7 bases respectively, with 11 bases between them. This CDR3 spans 12 amino acids. The receptor's source is a man aged 25-45 years in good health. Sequenced input: memory CD4+ T cells sorted from blood. Regarding subset: CD45RA-negative fraction. The chain has TRBV5-1 and TRBJ1-2; TRBD1 is a possible D gene (5 bases). The CDR3 here is CASSMARGGYTF. The CDR3 nucleotides are TGCGCCAGCAGCATGGCGAGGGGTGGCTACACCTTC.